A single sample is the source of the 17 T cell receptor beta chains below, sequenced in a study of a mutant IDH1 vaccine in newly diagnosed glioma. Only in-frame clones appear in the TCRdb table, and some are missing; sequencing was by immunoSEQ multiplex PCR. The sample records 30,000 to 35,000 clones, around 90% being singletons. These receptors have no identified antigens. The time point was: week 11, during vaccination. Mutant IDH1 20-mer peptide, at 300 ug, made up each vaccine dose, with topical imiquimod. Sequencing used PBMCs, obtained from a glioma patient whose treatment included an IDH1 peptide vaccine. These receptors were obtained from a man between 18 and 29 years old with glioma.

The V gene is TRBV9, the J gene TRBJ1-1; D uncertain. This CDR3 is 13 amino acids long. Germline CDR1 is SGDLS and CDR2 is YYNGEE. V lost 0 bases and J 1 base, leaving 4 bases between the germline ends. The CDR3 loop is CASSVAGNTEAFF. The CDR3, as DNA: TGTGCCAGCAGCGTAGCAGGGAACACTGAAGCTTTCTTT. Complete variable domain (other parts from reference TRBV9 and TRBJ1-1): DSGVTQTPKHLITATGQRVTLRCSPRSGDLSVYWYQQSLDQGLQFLIQYYNGEERAKGNILERFSAQQFPDLHSELNLSSLELGDSALYFCASSVAGNTEAFFGQGTRLTVV.

The CDR3 coding sequence is TGTGCCAGCATTGAGACCGAACGACCGAAAACTTCCAACTATGGCTACACCTTC. It yields the protein CASIETERPKTSNYGYTF. This chain joins TRBV6-1 and TRBJ1-2; D not resolved. Germline CDR1 MNHNS, CDR2 SASEGT. V gave up 7 bases and J gave up 2 bases, with 26 bases separating them. The CDR3 is 18 residues long.

This clone was seen only a few times. The V and J genes are TRBV7-2 and TRBJ2-7; D is undetermined. Germline CDR1 reads SGHTA; CDR2 reads FQGNSA. V shed 1 base and J shed 3 bases, with 7 bases lying between them. The CDR3 length is 13 residues. For the CDR3, the DNA is TGTGCCAGCAGCTTAGAGGTCTTCTACGAGCAGTACTTC. Translating gives CASSLEVFYEQYF.

V and J are TRBV9 and TRBJ2-2; D gene ambiguous. From germline, CDR1 is SGDLS and CDR2 YYNGEE. CDR3 size: 15 residues. Trimming took off 4 bases at V and 0 bases at J, with 10 bases between the two ends. CDR3 amino acids: CASSIGRANTGELFF. CDR3 coding DNA: TGTGCCAGCAGCATCGGACGGGCGAACACCGGGGAGCTGTTTTTT. The entire variable domain, with the rest obtained from reference TRBV9 and TRBJ2-2, is as follows: DSGVTQTPKHLITATGQRVTLRCSPRSGDLSVYWYQQSLDQGLQFLIQYYNGEERAKGNILERFSAQQFPDLHSELNLSSLELGDSALYFCASSIGRANTGELFFGEGSRLTVL.

The chain uses TRBV2 and TRBJ2-2, with D possibly matching TRBD2 (7 bases). CDR1 is SNHLY, CDR2 FYNNEI, per germline. This CDR3 region has 14 residues. Between the trimmed V and J ends, which lost 4 bases and 7 bases, there was a span of 13 bases. CDR3 region: CASSVEGGIGELFF. The CDR3 DNA is TGTGCCAGCAGTGTTGAGGGGGGGATCGGGGAGCTGTTTTTT.

The rearrangement links TRBV18 to TRBJ2-7; 9 nucleotides align to TRBD2. V gave up 1 base and J gave up 7 bases; unmatched junction bases: 17. The CDR3 runs 18 residues. The germline gives CDR1 KGHSH, CDR2 LQKENI. CDR3 sequence reads: CASSPQRSRGTSILEQYF. The CDR3 nucleotides read TGTGCCAGCTCACCACAAAGATCCCGAGGGACTAGCATTCTTGAGCAGTACTTC.

This chain links TRBV6-5 with TRBJ1-1; D is unclear. The germline V gene has CDR1 MNHEY and CDR2 SVGAGI. V was cut by 2 bases and J by 2 bases, with 12 bases left in between. The CDR3 runs to 15 residues. The CDR3 nucleotides are TGTGCCAGCAGTTACAGGGCCTCCCAAAACACTGAAGCTTTCTTT. It codes for CASSYRASQNTEAFF.

The genes are TRBV29-1 and TRBJ1-1; D remains ambiguous. CDR3 size: 13 residues. Germline CDR1 reads SQVTM; CDR2 reads ANQGSEA. V was shortened by 0 bases and J by 0 bases, with 5 bases between the two germline ends. This chain's CDR3 is CSVEDGVNTEAFF. The CDR3 DNA reads TGCAGCGTTGAAGATGGCGTGAACACTGAAGCTTTCTTT.

This clone came up a few times. The chain couples TRBV13 to TRBJ2-3; a possible D gene is TRBD1 (5 bases). The V end was cut by 5 bases, the J end by 0 bases, with 12 bases between. From germline, CDR1 is PRHDT and CDR2 FYEKMQ (reference sequence). The CDR3 extends over 15 amino acids. The CDR3 here is CASSLRTTSTDTQYF. The CDR3 region has the DNA TGTGCCAGCAGCCTCCGGACAACTAGCACAGATACGCAGTATTTT.

V usage is TRBV2 and J usage is TRBJ2-3, with no clear D. V lost 3 bases and J lost 2, with 3 bases in between. The length of the CDR3 is 12 residues. Germline V gene data show CDR1 as SNHLY and CDR2 as FYNNEI. The CDR3 here is CASSDLTDTQYF. The CDR3 DNA sequence: TGTGCCAGCAGTGATCTCACAGATACGCAGTATTTT.

The chain joins TRBV27 to TRBJ2-1; TRBD2 aligns across 13 bases. This CDR3 comprises 15 residues. The germline gives CDR1 MNHEY, CDR2 SMNVEV (reference sequence). Germline trimming cut 11 bases from V and 7 bases from J; bases unmatched to any gene: 11. The chain's CDR3 is CASRPLAGGSNEQFF. The CDR3 coding sequence is TGTGCCTCCCGCCCACTAGCGGGAGGGTCTAATGAGCAGTTCTTC.

This rearrangement joins TRBV7-6 to TRBJ2-1, with TRBD2 identical over 7 bases. V was pared by 1 base and J by 8 bases, with 8 bases of the junction left unmatched. The CDR3 covers 15 residues. Germline CDR1 is SGHVS and CDR2 is FNYEAQ. CDR3 nucleotide sequence: TGTGCCAGCAGCTTAGTAGGGCTAGCGGCAGATGAGCAGTTCTTC. This encodes CASSLVGLAADEQFF.

The J gene is TRBJ2-1, the V gene TRBV6-5, with 8 bases matching TRBD1. V lost 6 bases, J lost 6 bases, and 10 bases stayed unmatched. Per germline, CDR1 MNHEY and CDR2 SVGAGI. The CDR3 contains 15 residues. The CDR3 region is CASSPRGRSGNEQFF. CDR3 DNA sequence: TGTGCCAGCAGCCCCAGGGGGCGATCCGGCAATGAGCAGTTCTTC.

This chain links TRBV6-6 with TRBJ2-3, with D uncertain. Germline V CDR1 and CDR2: MNHNY, SVGAGI (reference sequence). The CDR3 contains 14 residues. V lost 9 bases and J lost 0, with 13 bases in between. The DNA of the CDR3 is TGTGCCAGTCGTGAAGGGCCTAGCACAGATACGCAGTATTTT. Amino acid sequence: CASREGPSTDTQYF.

The rearrangement links TRBV30 to TRBJ1-2; D unclear. The V end lost 3 bases, the J end lost 4 bases, and 12 bases lay between the germline ends. Germline values: CDR1 GTSNPN, CDR2 SVGIG (reference sequence). The CDR3 has 13 amino acids. The CDR3 loop reads CAWSQFLSYGYTF. The DNA of the CDR3 is TGTGCCTGGAGCCAGTTTCTATCCTATGGCTACACCTTC.

The table lists this clone with a few counts. The chain carries TRBV7-9 and TRBJ1-1; 8 bases match TRBD1. CDR3 length: 14 residues. V lost 4 bases and J lost 10; bases outside the gene matches: 11. CDR1 and CDR2 (germline): SEHNR, FQNEAQ (reference sequence). The CDR3 nucleotides read TGTGCCAGCAGCTGGGGGTCGGGACAGGAGGTAGCTTTCTTT. Protein: CASSWGSGQEVAFF.

The V and J genes are TRBV2 and TRBJ1-1; D remains ambiguous. Trimming took off 0 bases at V and 6 bases at J, with 14 bases between the two ends. Germline assignment: CDR1 SNHLY and CDR2 FYNNEI. There are 15 residues in the CDR3. The CDR3 nucleotides read TGTGCCAGCAGTGAAGCCCCCGTCCTGCGGGCTGAAGCTTTCTTT. It translates to CASSEAPVLRAEAFF.